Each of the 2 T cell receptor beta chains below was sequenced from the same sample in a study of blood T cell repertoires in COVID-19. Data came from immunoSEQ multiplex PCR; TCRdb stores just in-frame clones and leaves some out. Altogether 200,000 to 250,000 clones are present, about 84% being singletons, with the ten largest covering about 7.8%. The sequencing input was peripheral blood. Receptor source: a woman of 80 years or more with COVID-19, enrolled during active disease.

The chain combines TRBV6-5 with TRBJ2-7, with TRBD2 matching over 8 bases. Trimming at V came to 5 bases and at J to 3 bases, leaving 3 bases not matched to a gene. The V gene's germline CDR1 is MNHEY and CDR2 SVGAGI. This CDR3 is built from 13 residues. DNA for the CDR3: TGTGCCAGCAGTCGGACTAGCCACTACGAGCAGTACTTC. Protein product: CASSRTSHYEQYF.

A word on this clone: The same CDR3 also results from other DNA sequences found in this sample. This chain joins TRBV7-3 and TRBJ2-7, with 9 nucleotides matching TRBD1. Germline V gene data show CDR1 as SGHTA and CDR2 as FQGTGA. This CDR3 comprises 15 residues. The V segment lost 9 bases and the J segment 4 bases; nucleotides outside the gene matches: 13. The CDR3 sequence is CASSRTTGGHYEQYF. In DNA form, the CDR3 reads TGTGCCAGTAGCCGAACGACAGGGGGTCATTACGAGCAGTACTTC.